This T cell receptor (beta chain) emerged from a study of T cells after yellow fever vaccination. Regarding this clonotype: The antigen is unknown. A much larger clone lies one base from this, so it may be a read error.

TCRdb reprocessed the 5' RACE reads with MiXCR, giving one entry per CDR3 protein. The profile shows 100,000 to 150,000 distinct CDR3 sequences, about 15% of them singletons. Germline V lookup: CDR1 MNHEY, CDR2 SVGEGT. The V gene lost 2 bases and the J gene lost 2 bases, with 1 base spanning the gap. The CDR3 consists of 11 residues. Notes on the study in general: It was the secondary response that reached its peak faster, day 5 versus 15, but it was weaker.

This specimen consisted of CD8+ T cells sorted from PBMCs, obtained 5 days after the yellow fever booster vaccination. This receptor was identified in a man between 18 and 29 years old who received the YFV17D yellow fever vaccine. This chain links TRBV6-2 or TRBV6-3 with TRBJ2-7; D remains unclear. The CDR3 region is CASSYTYEQYF. The CDR3 coding sequence is TGTGCCAGCAGTTACACCTACGAGCAGTACTTC.